This T cell receptor (beta chain) was retrieved from a study of shared clonotypes between healthy human individuals. The germline V gene has CDR1 GTSNPN and CDR2 SVGIG (reference sequence). CDR3 length: 13 amino acids. This clone occurred many times. Other DNA sequences in this specimen translate into the identical CDR3. Measured with immunoSEQ multiplex PCR; TCRdb has only the in-frame clones, and not every one. The repertoire holds about 96,000 clones, with about half as singletons. The V gene is TRBV30, the J gene TRBJ2-5; TRBD2 might be the D (5 bases). The J call may be mistaken, given a closer DNA end match to TRBJ2-7. Material for sequencing was PBMCs. The TCR was taken from a woman between 35 and 50 years old in good health. Some clones in this sample may be carry-over from other donors' samples. The CDR3 here is CAWMRAGGYEQYF. The CDR3 DNA reads TGTGCCTGGATGCGGGCAGGAGGCTACGAGCAGTACTTC.